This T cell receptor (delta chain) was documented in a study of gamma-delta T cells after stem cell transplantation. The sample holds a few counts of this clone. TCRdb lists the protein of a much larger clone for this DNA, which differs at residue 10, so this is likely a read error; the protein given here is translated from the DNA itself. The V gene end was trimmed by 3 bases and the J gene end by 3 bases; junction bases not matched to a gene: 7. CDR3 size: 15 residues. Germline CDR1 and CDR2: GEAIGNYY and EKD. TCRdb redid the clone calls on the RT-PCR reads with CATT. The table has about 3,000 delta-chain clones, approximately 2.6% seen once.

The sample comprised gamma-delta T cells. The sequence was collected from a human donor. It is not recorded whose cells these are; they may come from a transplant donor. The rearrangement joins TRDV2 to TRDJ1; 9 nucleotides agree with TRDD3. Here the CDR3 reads CACDVLGEYADKLIF. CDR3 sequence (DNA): TGTGCCTGTGACGTACTGGGGGAGTACGCCGATAAACTCATCTTT.